These 7 T cell receptor beta chains originate from one sample sequenced in a study of beta chain features in type 1 diabetes. The sequenced template was cDNA made from the entire isolated RNA. The method was immunoSEQ multiplex PCR; TCRdb's version includes in-frame clones alone and lacks a portion of them. This repertoire shows hundreds of thousands of clones, around 10% found once; its top ten account for about 0.042%. Sequenced material: naive CD4+ T cells from blood. Source of these receptors: a woman aged 18-29 years in good health.

This clone was observed a handful of times. The same CDR3 arises from other DNA sequences in this sample as well. The gene calls are TRBV4-2 and TRBJ2-1; D gene ambiguous. Germline V lookup: CDR1 LGHNA, CDR2 YNFKEQ. The CDR3 totals 13 residues. With 0 bases removed from V and 3 bases from J, the gap between germline ends came to 3 bases. The CDR3 sequence is CASSQDSYNEQFF. CDR3 bases: TGTGCCAGCAGCCAAGATAGCTACAATGAGCAGTTCTTC.

The rearrangement links TRBV7-2 to TRBJ2-5, with 8 bases that match TRBD1. Looked up from germline, CDR1 is SGHTA and CDR2 is FQGNSA. The CDR3 totals 14 residues. J was trimmed by 2 bases and V by 5 bases; bases with no gene match: 4. CDR3 loop: CASSAYRGQETQYF. In DNA form, the CDR3 reads TGTGCCAGCAGCGCCTACAGGGGGCAAGAGACCCAGTACTTC.

This clone was counted only a few times. Other DNA sequences in the sample encode the same CDR3. The CDR3: CASSRQETQYF. CDR3 coding DNA: TGTGCCAGCAGCCGGCAAGAGACCCAGTACTTC. The chain couples TRBV7-2 to TRBJ2-5; D not resolved. Germline values: CDR1 SGHTA, CDR2 FQGNSA. Deletions cut 5 bases from V and 2 bases from J, with 3 bases between. The CDR3 extends over 11 amino acids.

This chain connects TRBV6-6 to TRBJ2-5; D unclear. The CDR3 is 13 residues long. Germline lookup yields CDR1 MNHNY and CDR2 SVGAGI (reference sequence). V shed 6 bases and J shed 3 bases, with 11 bases lying between them. CDR3 nucleotide sequence: TGTGCCAGCAGCCGGATAGGGAAAGAGACCCAGTACTTC. This codes for CASSRIGKETQYF.

The V call is TRBV5-1, the J call TRBJ1-5; D not resolved. The V end lost 0 bases, the J end lost 7 bases, and 11 bases lay between the germline ends. Germline V gene sequence: CDR1 SGHRS, CDR2 YFSETQ. This CDR3 has 14 amino acids. CDR3: CASSLEGPGQPQHF. As DNA, the CDR3 is TGCGCCAGCAGCTTGGAGGGTCCGGGACAGCCCCAGCATTTT.

This clone came up a few times. The chain carries TRBV29-1 and TRBJ2-5; D is perhaps TRBD1 or TRBD2 (6 bases each). The last part of the DNA fits TRBJ2-7 better; the J call may be wrong. Germline V lookup: CDR1 SQVTM, CDR2 ANQGSEA. The CDR3 sequence is 15 residues long. CDR3 DNA sequence: TGCAGCGTTGGTGGGGACCGGGGGCTTACCTACGAGCAGTACTTC. It codes for CSVGGDRGLTYEQYF.

The chain links TRBV2 to TRBJ1-1; D ambiguous. Germline lookup yields CDR1 SNHLY and CDR2 FYNNEI. CDR3 length equals 13 residues. The V and J ends lost 6 bases and 1 base respectively, with 9 bases between them. CDR3 region: CASSEDWNTEAFF. The DNA for the CDR3 is TGTGCCAGCAGCGAGGACTGGAACACTGAAGCTTTCTTT.